This is a list of T cell receptor beta chains from one sample in a study of T-cell memory formation after mild COVID-19. TCRdb analysed the 5' RACE reads with MiXCR anew, one entry per CDR3 protein. Of roughly 450,000 distinct CDR3 sequences listed, 18% are singletons. The source material was PBMCs or a T cell subset sorted from them (not recorded which). These receptors all come from an adult woman who had mild COVID-19 (a few samples of this study predate the infection). Cell type and time point are not known. Both conserved end residues are part of each CDR3. D genes are given only for firm matches. Rows give clone size only sometimes, using once, few, many, or a class for an expanded clone.

>.|TRBJ2-1|TRBV29-1|.
CSVLVADYNEQFF
TGCAGCGTTTTAGTGGCCGATTACAATGAGCAGTTCTTC
>.|TRBJ1-1|TRBV15|.
CATSRDFRDLNTEAFF
TGTGCCACCAGCAGAGATTTTAGGGACTTGAACACTGAAGCTTTCTTT
>.|TRBJ2-1|TRBV30|.
CAWSADYSAAGEQFF
TGTGCCTGGAGCGCTGACTATTCTGCCGCAGGTGAGCAGTTCTTC
>.|TRBJ1-5|TRBV6-1|.
CASTRDYSNQPQHF
TGTGCCAGCACGAGGGATTATAGCAATCAGCCCCAGCATTTT
>TRBD1|TRBJ1-2|TRBV20-1|.
CSALSLQGANYGYTF
TGCAGTGCTCTCTCCCTGCAGGGGGCTAACTATGGCTACACCTTC
>TRBD2|TRBJ2-3|TRBV7-9|.
CASSSGLAGGQNF
TGTGCCAGCAGCTCAGGACTAGCGGGAGGGCAGAATTTT
>TRBD1|TRBJ2-7|TRBV5-3|.
CATRDREVYEQYF
TGTGCCACGAGGGACAGGGAGGTCTACGAGCAGTACTTC
>TRBD2|TRBJ2-1|TRBV5-6|.
CASSLRLAGVAEQFF
TGTGCCAGCAGCTTGAGGCTAGCGGGAGTAGCTGAGCAGTTCTTC
>.|TRBJ2-3|TRBV5-6|.
CASSFGQRTDTQYF
TGTGCCAGCAGCTTCGGACAACGCACAGATACGCAGTATTTT
>.|TRBJ1-5|TRBV6-5|many
CASSSAGIRQPQHF
TGTGCCAGCAGTTCGGCGGGAATTCGGCAGCCCCAGCATTTT
>TRBD2|TRBJ2-5|TRBV14|.
CASGRRGGETQYF
TGTGCCAGCGGGCGACGGGGGGGAGAGACCCAGTACTTC
>TRBD1|TRBJ1-2|TRBV6-1|.
CASSPDRSPNYGYTF
TGTGCCAGCAGTCCGGACAGGTCCCCTAACTATGGCTACACCTTC
>.|TRBJ1-5|TRBV5-4|.
CASSFLQPQHF
TGTGCCAGCAGCTTTCTTCAGCCCCAGCATTTT
>.|TRBJ2-1|TRBV27|.
CASRTLRGSYNEQFF
TGTGCCAGCAGGACTCTACGGGGCTCCTACAATGAGCAGTTCTTC
>.|TRBJ2-7|TRBV5-4|.
CASSFGFDSPSYEQYF
TGTGCCAGCAGCTTTGGGTTTGACAGCCCATCCTACGAGCAGTACTTC
>.|TRBJ2-1|TRBV30|.
CAWSVFWPGARDRNEQFF
TGTGCCTGGAGTGTATTTTGGCCAGGGGCTCGGGATAGGAATGAGCAGTTCTTC
>.|TRBJ2-7|TRBV21-1|.
CASSKVISPEYEQYF
TGTGCCAGCAGCAAGGTTATAAGCCCGGAGTACGAGCAGTACTTC
>.|TRBJ2-3|TRBV9|.
CASSVGGLLDTQYF
TGTGCCAGCAGCGTGGGGGGCTTGCTGGATACGCAGTATTTT
>TRBD1|TRBJ2-1|TRBV7-8|few
CASSLGQPWNEQFF
TGTGCCAGCAGCTTGGGACAGCCGTGGAATGAGCAGTTCTTC
>.|TRBJ1-2|TRBV12-3/TRBV12-4|few
CASSTERNYGYTF
TGTGCCAGCAGTACGGAGAGGAACTATGGCTACACCTTC
>TRBD1|TRBJ2-2|TRBV29-1|.
CSVHLRNRGVGELFF
TGCAGCGTCCACCTCCGGAACAGGGGAGTCGGGGAGCTGTTTTTT
>TRBD2|TRBJ2-1|TRBV6-1|.
CASSPSGGHYNEQFF
TGTGCCAGCAGTCCTAGCGGGGGGCACTACAATGAGCAGTTCTTC
>.|TRBJ2-2|TRBV29-1|few
CSVKVQAGTGELFF
TGCAGCGTTAAAGTACAGGCAGGCACCGGGGAGCTGTTTTTT
>.|TRBJ2-5|TRBV29-1|few
CSAWIVGSSYQETQYF
TGCAGCGCCTGGATCGTCGGCAGCTCGTACCAAGAGACCCAGTACTTC
>TRBD2|TRBJ2-7|TRBV5-1|few
CASSAGGRSYEQYF
TGCGCCAGCAGTGCGGGGGGCCGGTCCTACGAGCAGTACTTC